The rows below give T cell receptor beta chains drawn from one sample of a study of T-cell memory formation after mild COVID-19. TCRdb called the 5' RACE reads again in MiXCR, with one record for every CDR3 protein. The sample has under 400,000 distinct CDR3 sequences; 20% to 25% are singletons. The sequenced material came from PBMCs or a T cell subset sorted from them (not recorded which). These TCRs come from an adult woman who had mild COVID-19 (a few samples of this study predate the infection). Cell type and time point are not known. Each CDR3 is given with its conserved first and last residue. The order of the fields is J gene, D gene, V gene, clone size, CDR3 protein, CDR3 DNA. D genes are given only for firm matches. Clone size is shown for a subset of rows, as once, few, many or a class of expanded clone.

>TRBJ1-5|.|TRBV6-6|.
CASRDTLMGQPQHF
TGTGCCAGCAGAGACACCTTGATGGGTCAGCCCCAGCATTTT
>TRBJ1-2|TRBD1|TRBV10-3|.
CAINGGQGGTNYGYTF
TGTGCCATCAACGGGGGACAGGGGGGTACTAACTATGGCTACACCTTC
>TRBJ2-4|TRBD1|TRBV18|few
CASSPGQTTLAKNIQYF
TGTGCCAGCTCGCCGGGACAGACTACTCTAGCCAAAAACATTCAGTACTTC
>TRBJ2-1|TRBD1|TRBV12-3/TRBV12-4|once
CASSSWTGGNEQFF
TGTGCCAGCAGTTCCTGGACAGGGGGCAATGAGCAGTTCTTC
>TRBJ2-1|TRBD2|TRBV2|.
CASSARSGGQNEQFF
TGTGCCAGCAGTGCCCGGTCGGGAGGGCAAAATGAGCAGTTCTTC
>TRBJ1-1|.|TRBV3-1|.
CASSPSRGPRTEAFF
TGTGCCAGCAGCCCTTCCAGGGGCCCCCGCACTGAAGCTTTCTTT
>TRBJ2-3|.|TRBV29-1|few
CSVEMVTDTQYF
TGCAGCGTTGAGATGGTCACAGATACGCAGTATTTT
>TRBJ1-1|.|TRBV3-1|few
CASSATRMNTEAFF
TGTGCCAGCAGCGCAACCCGAATGAACACTGAAGCTTTCTTT
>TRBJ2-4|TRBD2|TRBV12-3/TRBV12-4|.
CASTTLAGGPSRDIQYF
TGTGCCAGCACAACATTAGCGGGAGGGCCCTCCAGGGACATTCAGTACTTC
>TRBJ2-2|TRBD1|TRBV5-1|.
CASSTDRGLITGELFF
TGCGCCAGCAGCACCGACAGGGGGCTAATCACCGGGGAGCTGTTTTTT
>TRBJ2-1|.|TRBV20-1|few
CSATPLDEQFF
TGCAGTGCCACCCCCTTAGATGAGCAGTTCTTC
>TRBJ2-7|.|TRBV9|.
CASSVGHGTTYEQYF
TGTGCCAGCAGCGTAGGTCACGGGACCACCTACGAGCAGTACTTC
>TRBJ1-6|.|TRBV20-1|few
CSARATEDSPLHF
TGCAGTGCTAGGGCGACAGAAGATTCACCCCTCCACTTT
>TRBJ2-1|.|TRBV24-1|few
CATSDLLTSYNEQFF
TGTGCCACCAGTGATTTACTTACCTCCTACAATGAGCAGTTCTTC
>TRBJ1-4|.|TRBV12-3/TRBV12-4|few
CASRGFAHNEKLFF
TGTGCCAGCAGGGGTTTCGCCCATAATGAAAAACTGTTTTTT
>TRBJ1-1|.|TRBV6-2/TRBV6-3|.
CASRRGAQPQAFF
TGTGCCAGCCGTCGCGGGGCACAGCCGCAAGCTTTCTTT
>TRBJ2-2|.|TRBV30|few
CAWSFSDSTGELFF
TGTGCCTGGAGTTTCTCCGACAGCACCGGGGAGCTGTTTTTT
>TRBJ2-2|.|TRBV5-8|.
CASSLAGHGRTGELFF
TGTGCCAGCAGCTTGGCAGGACACGGACGAACCGGGGAGCTGTTTTTT
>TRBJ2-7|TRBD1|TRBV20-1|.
CSATPGQVEGEQYF
TGCAGTGCTACTCCGGGACAGGTAGAAGGCGAGCAGTACTTC
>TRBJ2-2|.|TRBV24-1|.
CATKDGTAANTGELFF
TGTGCCACCAAAGACGGGACGGCCGCGAACACCGGGGAGCTGTTTTTT
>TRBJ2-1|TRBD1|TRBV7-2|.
CASSFGTGSNEQFF
TGTGCCAGCAGCTTCGGGACAGGGTCCAATGAGCAGTTCTTC
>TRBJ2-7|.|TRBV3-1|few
CASSPGRAPYEQYF
TGTGCCAGCAGTCCGGGCCGGGCTCCCTACGAGCAGTACTTC
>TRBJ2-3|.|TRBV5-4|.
CASSPHREGTDTQYF
TGTGCCAGCAGCCCCCATCGGGAAGGTACAGATACGCAGTATTTT